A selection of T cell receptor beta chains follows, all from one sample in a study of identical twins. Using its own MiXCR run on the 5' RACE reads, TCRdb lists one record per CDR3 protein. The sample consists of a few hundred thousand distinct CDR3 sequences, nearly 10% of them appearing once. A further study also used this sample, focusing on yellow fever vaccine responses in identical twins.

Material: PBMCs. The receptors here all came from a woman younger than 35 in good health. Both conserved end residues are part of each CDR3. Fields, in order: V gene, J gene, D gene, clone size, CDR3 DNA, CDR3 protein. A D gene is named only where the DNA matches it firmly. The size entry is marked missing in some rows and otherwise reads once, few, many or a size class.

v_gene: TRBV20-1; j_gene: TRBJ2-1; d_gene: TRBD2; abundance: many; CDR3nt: TGCAGTGCTAGATGGTCTAGCGGGGACTTCTACAATGAGCAGTTCTTC; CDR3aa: CSARWSSGDFYNEQFF
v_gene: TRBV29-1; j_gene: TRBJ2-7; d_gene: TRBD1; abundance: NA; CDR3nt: TGCAGCGTTTCGCTGACAGGGGGCTACGAGCAGTACTTC; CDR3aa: CSVSLTGGYEQYF
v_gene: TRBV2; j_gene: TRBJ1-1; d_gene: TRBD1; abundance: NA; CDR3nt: TGTGCGCTTAAGGGGGACAGGGTGAACACTGAAGCTTTCTTT; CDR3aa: CALKGDRVNTEAFF
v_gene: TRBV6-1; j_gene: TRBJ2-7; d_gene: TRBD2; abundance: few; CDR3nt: TGTGCCAGCCGTGGGACTACAGATCAGGGCGAGCAGTACTTC; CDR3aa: CASRGTTDQGEQYF
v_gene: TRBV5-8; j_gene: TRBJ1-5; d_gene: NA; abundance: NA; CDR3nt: TGTGCCAGCAGCTTTTATAAGGGGAAAGGCAATCAGCCCCAGCATTTT; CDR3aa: CASSFYKGKGNQPQHF
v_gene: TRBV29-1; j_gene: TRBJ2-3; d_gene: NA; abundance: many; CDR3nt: TGCAGCGGATCCCCGGGCACAGATACGCAGTATTTT; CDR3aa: CSGSPGTDTQYF
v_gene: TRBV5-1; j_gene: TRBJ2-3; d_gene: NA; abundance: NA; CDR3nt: TGCGCCAGCAGCTTGAGATATAGGGTTGGAGATACGCAGTATTTT; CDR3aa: CASSLRYRVGDTQYF
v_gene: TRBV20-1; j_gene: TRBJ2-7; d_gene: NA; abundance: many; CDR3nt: TGCAGTGCTGCCGGGGTCTCCTACGAGCAGTACTTC; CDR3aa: CSAAGVSYEQYF
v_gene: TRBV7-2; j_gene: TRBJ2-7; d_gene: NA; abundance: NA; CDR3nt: TGTGCCAGCAGCTTAGCGTCGCAGGGACACGAGCAGTACTTC; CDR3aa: CASSLASQGHEQYF
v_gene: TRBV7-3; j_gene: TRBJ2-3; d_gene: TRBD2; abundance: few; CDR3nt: TGTGCCAGCAGCTTAACATCCATAACTCCCGGGGGGGCGTTGGACACAGATACGCAGTATTTT; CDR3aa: CASSLTSITPGGALDTDTQYF
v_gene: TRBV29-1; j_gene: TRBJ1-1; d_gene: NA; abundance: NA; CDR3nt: TGCAGCGTTGTGGGCAGATTGAACACTGAAGCTTTCTTT; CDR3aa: CSVVGRLNTEAFF
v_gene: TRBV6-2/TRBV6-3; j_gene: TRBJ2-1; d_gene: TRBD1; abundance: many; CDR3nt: TGTGCCAGCAGACTTTCGAGGATCAGGGGGGAGCAGTTCTTC; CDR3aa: CASRLSRIRGEQFF
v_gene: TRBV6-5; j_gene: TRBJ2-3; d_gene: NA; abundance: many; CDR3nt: TGTGCCAGCAGTTACAGGGGAATCACAGATACGCAGTATTTT; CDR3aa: CASSYRGITDTQYF
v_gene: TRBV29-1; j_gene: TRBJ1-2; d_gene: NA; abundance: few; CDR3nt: TGCAGCGCCGTGTTACCTCAGGACCAATATGGCTACACCTTC; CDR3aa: CSAVLPQDQYGYTF
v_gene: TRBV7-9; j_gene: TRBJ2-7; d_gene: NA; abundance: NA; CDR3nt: TGTGCCAGCAGCTGTGTGGCGTGTTACGAGCAGTACTTC; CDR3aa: CASSCVACYEQYF
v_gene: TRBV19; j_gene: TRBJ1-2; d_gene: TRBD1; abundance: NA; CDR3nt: TGTGCCAGTAGTCCACAGGGGATTGGTTATGGCTACACCTTC; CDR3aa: CASSPQGIGYGYTF
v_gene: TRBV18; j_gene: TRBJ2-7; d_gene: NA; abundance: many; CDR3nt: TGTGCCAGCTCACCACTCAACCAAAGAAATCCCCGTGAAGAGCAGTACTTC; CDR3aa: CASSPLNQRNPREEQYF
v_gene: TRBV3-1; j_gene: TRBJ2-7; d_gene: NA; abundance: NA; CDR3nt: TGTGCCAGCAGCGAAAACTCCTGGTCCTACGAGCAGTACTTC; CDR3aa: CASSENSWSYEQYF
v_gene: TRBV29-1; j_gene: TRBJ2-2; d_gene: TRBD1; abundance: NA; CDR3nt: TGCAGCGTTGAAGATCTCGTTAAGGGGGCTAACGGGGAGCTGTTTTTT; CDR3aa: CSVEDLVKGANGELFF
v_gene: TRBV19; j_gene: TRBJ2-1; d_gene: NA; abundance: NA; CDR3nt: TGTGCCAGTAGTATAGGTACCTACAATGAGCAGTTCTTC; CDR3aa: CASSIGTYNEQFF
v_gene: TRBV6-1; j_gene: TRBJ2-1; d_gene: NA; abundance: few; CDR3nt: TGTGCCAGCAGAGGGGGGACAGATTCTAATGAGCAGTTCTTC; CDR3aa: CASRGGTDSNEQFF
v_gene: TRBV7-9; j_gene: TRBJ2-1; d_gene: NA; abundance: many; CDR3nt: TGTGCCAGCAGCCCGAGGGGGGACGGAATCAATGAGCAGTTCTTC; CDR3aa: CASSPRGDGINEQFF